Given below is one T cell receptor (beta chain) in context. The entry originates in a study of T cell changes during pregnancy in multiple sclerosis. Some clones are missing from TCRdb's copy, which holds only in-frame ones; the method was immunoSEQ multiplex PCR. The sample records tens of thousands of clones, approximately 92% being singletons. There are 15 residues in the CDR3. Germline V lookup: CDR1 SGHTA, CDR2 FQGTGA. Trimming removed 4 bases from V and 6 bases from J, with 16 bases in between. Material: peripheral blood, obtained in the third trimester of pregnancy. The V and J genes are TRBV7-3 and TRBJ2-1; D might be TRBD2 (5 bases). This sequence originates from a female donor in good health, enrolled as a control in a pregnancy study. DNA for the CDR3: TGTGCCAGCAGCTCCGGGATTCCCCCCTCCAATGAGCAGTTCTTC. This sequence encodes CASSSGIPPSNEQFF.